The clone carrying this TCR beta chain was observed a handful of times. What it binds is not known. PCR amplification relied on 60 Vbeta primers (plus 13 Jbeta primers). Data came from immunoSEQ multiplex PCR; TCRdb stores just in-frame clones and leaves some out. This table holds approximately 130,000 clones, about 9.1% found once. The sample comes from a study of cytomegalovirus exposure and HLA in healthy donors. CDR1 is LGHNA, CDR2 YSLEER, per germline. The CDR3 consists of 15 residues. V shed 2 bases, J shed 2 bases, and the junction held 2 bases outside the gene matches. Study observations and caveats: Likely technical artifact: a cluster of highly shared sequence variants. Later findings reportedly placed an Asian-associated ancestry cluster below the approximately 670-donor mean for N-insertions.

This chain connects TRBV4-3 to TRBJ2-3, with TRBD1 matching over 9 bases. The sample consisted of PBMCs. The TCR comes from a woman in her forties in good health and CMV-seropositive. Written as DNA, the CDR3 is TGCGCCAGCAGCCAAACAGGGGGCCCCACAGATACGCAGTATTTT. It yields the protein CASSQTGGPTDTQYF.